This TCR beta chain was profiled in a study of cytomegalovirus exposure and HLA in healthy donors. Study findings and constraints: TCR clusters originating in the first cohort tended to co-occur in the approximately 120 validation repertoires, according to a later analysis.

TCRdb's table, derived via immunoSEQ multiplex PCR, lists solely in-frame clones and lacks some. Here the sample spans over 200,000 clones, about 86% being singletons. About this clone: Its antigen is unknown.

CDR1 is PRHDT, CDR2 FYEKMQ, per germline (reference sequence). The junction had 18 bases not matched to a gene; V was cut back by 7 bases and J by 6 bases. The CDR3 runs 18 residues. Material: PBMCs. The gene calls are TRBV13 and TRBJ2-4; 10 bases are shared with TRBD2. The source is a woman aged 18-29 years in good health and CMV-seronegative. CDR3 DNA sequence: TGTGCCAGCACCAATAGGGGCGAGCGGGAGGGCCTTTTAAACATTCAGTACTTC. It translates to CASTNRGEREGLLNIQYF.